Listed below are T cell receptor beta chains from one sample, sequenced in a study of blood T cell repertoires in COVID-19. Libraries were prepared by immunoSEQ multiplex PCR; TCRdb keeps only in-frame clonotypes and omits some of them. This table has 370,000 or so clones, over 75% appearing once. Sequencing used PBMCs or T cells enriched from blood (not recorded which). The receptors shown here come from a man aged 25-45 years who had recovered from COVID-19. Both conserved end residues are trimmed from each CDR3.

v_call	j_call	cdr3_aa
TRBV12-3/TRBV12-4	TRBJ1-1	ASSLYTNTEAF
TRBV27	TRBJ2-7	ASSSSGTPRYEQY
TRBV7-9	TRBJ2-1	ASSLPTSGGAGNEQF
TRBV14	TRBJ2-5	ASSQDTVRETQY
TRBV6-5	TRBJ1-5	ASSYGEWSNQPQH
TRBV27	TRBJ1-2	ASSLDRGLEGYT
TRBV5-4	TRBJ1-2	ASSLDRVGGYT
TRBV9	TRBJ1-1	ASSVVAGDTEAF
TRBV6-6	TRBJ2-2	ASGTGGGELF
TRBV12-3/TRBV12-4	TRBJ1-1	ASREDRTEAF
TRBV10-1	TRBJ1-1	ASSESAGRTEAF
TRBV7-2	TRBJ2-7	ASSLDRDDEQY
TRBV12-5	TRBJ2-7	ASEQSSYEQY
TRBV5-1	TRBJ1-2	ASREGSGYT
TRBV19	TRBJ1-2	ASSPVRYGYT
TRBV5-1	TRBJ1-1	ASSSLRTAEAF
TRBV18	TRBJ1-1	ASSPSGYNTEAF
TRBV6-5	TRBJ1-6	ASSYSTGFGAPLH
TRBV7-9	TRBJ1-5	ASSPTGGRGDQPQH
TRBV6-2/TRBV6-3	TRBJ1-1	ASSPLQGPTEAF
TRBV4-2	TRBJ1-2	ASSPRTGTNYGYT
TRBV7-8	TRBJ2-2	ASSLGGVTGELF
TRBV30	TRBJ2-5	AWSVTGGVETQY
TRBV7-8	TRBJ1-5	ASSLGQLQNQPQH
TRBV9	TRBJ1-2	ASSSAPTKTGLYGYT
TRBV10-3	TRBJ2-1	AISESTRDNEQF
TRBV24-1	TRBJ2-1	ATSAGTDEQF
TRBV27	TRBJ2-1	ASSIGQGGNNEQF
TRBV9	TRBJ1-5	ASSVGGGAEPQH
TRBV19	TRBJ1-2	ASSIPTENYGYT
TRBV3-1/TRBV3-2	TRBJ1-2	ASSQDLAGFYGYT
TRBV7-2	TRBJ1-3	ASSRDRGLSGNTIY
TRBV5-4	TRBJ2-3	ASSPGTSGGADTQY